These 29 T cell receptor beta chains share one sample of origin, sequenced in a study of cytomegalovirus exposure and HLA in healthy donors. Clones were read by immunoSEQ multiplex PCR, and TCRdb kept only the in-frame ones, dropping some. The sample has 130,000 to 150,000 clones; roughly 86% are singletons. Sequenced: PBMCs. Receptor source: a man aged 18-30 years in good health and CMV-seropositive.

The CDR3 region has the DNA TGTGCCAGCAGTTTGCGTTGGAGGGAGAATGAGCAGTTCTTC. It codes for CASSLRWRENEQFF. This chain links TRBV28 with TRBJ2-1; tentative D call: TRBD2 (6 bases). CDR3 size: 14 residues. CDR1 MDHEN and CDR2 SYDVKM come from the germline V gene. V gave up 3 bases and J gave up 7 bases, with 13 bases separating them.

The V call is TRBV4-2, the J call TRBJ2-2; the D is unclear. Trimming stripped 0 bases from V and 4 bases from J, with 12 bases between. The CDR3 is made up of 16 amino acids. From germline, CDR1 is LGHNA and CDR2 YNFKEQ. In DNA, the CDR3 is TGTGCCAGCAGCCAAGATCTCCAGGCTGGCACCGGGGAGCTGTTTTTT. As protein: CASSQDLQAGTGELFF.

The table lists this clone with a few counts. Written as DNA, the CDR3 is TGTGCCAGCAGTCGGACAGGGCCCCCCTCCTATAATTCACCCCTCCACTTT. It codes for CASSRTGPPSYNSPLHF. V usage is TRBV2 and J usage is TRBJ1-6; 8 positions agree with TRBD1. The germline gives CDR1 SNHLY, CDR2 FYNNEI. Losses at the gene ends were 5 bases for V and 0 bases for J; bases not matched to a gene: 6. The CDR3 sequence is 17 residues long.

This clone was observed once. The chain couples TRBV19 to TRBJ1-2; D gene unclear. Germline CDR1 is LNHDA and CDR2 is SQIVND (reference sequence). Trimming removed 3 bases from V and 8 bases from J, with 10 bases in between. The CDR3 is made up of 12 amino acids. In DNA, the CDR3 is TGTGCCAGTAGTATCTCTATAATGGGCTACACCTTC. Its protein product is CASSISIMGYTF.

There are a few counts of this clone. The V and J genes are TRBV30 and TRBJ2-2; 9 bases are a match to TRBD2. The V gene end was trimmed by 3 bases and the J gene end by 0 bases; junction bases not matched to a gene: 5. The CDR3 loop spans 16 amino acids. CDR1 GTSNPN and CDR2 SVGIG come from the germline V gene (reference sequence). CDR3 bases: TGTGCCTGGAGGCTAGCGGGGACCGCGAACACCGGGGAGCTGTTTTTT. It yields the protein CAWRLAGTANTGELFF.

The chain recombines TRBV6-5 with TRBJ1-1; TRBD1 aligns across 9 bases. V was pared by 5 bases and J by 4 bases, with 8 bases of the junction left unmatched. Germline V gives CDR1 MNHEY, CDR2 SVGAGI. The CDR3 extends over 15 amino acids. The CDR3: CASSRLRQGGTEAFF. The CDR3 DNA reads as TGTGCCAGCAGTCGACTGAGACAGGGGGGCACTGAAGCTTTCTTT.

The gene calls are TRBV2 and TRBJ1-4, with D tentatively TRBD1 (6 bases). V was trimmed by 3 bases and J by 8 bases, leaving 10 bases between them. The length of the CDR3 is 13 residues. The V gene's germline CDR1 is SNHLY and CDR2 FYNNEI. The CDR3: CASSEAGAEKLFF. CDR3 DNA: TGTGCCAGCAGTGAGGCAGGGGCCGAAAAACTGTTTTTT.

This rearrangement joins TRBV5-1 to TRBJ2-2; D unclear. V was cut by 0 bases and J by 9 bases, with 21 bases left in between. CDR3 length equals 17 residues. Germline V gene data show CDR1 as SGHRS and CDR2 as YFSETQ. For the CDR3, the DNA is TGCGCCAGCAGCTTGGTCTCTAGACGAAAGGTAGGCAGGGAGCTGTTTTTT. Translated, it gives CASSLVSRRKVGRELFF.

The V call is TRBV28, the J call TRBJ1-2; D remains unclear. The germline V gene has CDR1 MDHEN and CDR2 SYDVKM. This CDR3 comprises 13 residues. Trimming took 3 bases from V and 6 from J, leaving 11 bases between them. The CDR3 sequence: CASSFRQANGYTF. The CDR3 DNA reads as TGTGCCAGCAGTTTCCGGCAGGCTAATGGCTACACCTTC.

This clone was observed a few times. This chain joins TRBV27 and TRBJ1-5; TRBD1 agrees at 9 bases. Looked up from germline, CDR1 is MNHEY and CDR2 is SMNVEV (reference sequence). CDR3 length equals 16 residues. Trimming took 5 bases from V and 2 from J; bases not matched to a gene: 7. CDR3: CASSTGQGYGNQPQHF. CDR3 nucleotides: TGTGCCAGCAGTACGGGACAGGGTTATGGCAATCAGCCCCAGCATTTT.

The chain's CDR3 is CASSWRTYGTGELFF. The DNA of the CDR3 is TGTGCCAGCAGCTGGAGGACTTACGGGACCGGGGAGCTGTTTTTT. This rearrangement joins TRBV5-6 to TRBJ2-2; D perhaps matches TRBD2 (5 bases). V was cut by 3 bases and J by 5 bases, with 14 bases left in between. The CDR3 has 15 amino acids. From germline, CDR1 is SGHDT and CDR2 YYEEEE.

The CDR3 bases are TGTGCCAGCAGTTATCGAACCTCAGGACAGGACACAGATACGCAGTATTTT. Encoded protein: CASSYRTSGQDTDTQYF. V usage is TRBV28 and J usage is TRBJ2-3; 7 bases align to TRBD1. Unmatched junction bases numbered 12, after V lost 4 bases and J lost 2 bases. From germline, CDR1 is MDHEN and CDR2 SYDVKM. The CDR3 loop spans 17 amino acids.

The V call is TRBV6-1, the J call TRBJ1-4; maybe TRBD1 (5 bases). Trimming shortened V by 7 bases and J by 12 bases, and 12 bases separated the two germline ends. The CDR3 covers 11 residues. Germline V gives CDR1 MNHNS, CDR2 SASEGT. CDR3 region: CASTGWGELFF. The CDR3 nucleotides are TGTGCCAGCACCGGCTGGGGGGAACTGTTTTTT.

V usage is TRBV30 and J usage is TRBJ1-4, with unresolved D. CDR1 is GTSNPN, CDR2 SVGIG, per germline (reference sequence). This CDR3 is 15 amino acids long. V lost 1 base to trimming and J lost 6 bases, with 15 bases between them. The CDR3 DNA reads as TGTGCCTGGAGTGGTTCCGGGAGCTCTTATGAAAAACTGTTTTTT. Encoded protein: CAWSGSGSSYEKLFF.

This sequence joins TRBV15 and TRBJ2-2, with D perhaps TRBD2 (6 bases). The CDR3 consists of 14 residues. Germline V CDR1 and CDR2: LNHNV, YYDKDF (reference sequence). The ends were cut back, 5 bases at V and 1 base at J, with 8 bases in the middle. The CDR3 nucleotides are TGTGCCACCAGCTTGGGGGGGAACACCGGGGAGCTGTTTTTT. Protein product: CATSLGGNTGELFF.

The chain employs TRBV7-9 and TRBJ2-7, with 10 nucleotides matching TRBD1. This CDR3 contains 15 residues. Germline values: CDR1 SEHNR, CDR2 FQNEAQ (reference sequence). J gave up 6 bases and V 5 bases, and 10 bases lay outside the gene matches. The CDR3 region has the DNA TGTGCCAGCAGCCCCCCCGGGACAGGGGACGGCGAGCAGTACTTC. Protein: CASSPPGTGDGEQYF.

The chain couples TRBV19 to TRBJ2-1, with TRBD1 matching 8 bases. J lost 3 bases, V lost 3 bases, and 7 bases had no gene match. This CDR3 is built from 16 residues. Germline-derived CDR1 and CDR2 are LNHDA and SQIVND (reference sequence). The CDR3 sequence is CASSIRRTGSYNEQFF. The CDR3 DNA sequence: TGTGCCAGTAGTATTCGTCGGACAGGGAGCTACAATGAGCAGTTCTTC. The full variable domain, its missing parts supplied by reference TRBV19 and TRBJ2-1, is DGGITQSPKYLFRKEGQNVTLSCEQNLNHDAMYWYRQDPGQGLRLIYYSQIVNDFQKGDIAEGYSVSREKKESFPLTVTSAQKNPTAFYLCASSIRRTGSYNEQFFGPGTRLTVL.

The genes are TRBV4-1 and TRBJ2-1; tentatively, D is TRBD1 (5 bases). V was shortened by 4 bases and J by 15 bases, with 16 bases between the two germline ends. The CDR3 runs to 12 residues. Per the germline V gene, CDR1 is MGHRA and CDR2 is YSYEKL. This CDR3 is CASSLPQGRRFF. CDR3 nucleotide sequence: TGCGCCAGCAGCCTCCCTCAGGGCCGACGGTTCTTC.

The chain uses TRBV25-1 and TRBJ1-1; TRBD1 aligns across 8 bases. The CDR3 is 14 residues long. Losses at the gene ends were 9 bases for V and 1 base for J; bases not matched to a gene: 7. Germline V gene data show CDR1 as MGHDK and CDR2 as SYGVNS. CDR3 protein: CASWTGLENTEAFF. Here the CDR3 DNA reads TGTGCCAGTTGGACAGGGTTGGAGAACACTGAAGCTTTCTTT.

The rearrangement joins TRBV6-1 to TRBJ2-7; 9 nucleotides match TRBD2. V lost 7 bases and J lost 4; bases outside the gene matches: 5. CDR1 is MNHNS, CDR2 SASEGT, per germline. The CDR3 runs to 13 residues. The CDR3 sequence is CASTRRGGYEQYF. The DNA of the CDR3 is TGTGCCAGCACCAGGCGGGGGGGGTACGAGCAGTACTTC.

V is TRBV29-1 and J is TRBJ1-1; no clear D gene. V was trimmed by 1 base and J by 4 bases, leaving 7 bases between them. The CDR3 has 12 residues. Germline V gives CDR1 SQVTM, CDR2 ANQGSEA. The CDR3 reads CSVEVRSTEAFF. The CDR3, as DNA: TGCAGCGTTGAAGTGCGATCCACTGAAGCTTTCTTT.

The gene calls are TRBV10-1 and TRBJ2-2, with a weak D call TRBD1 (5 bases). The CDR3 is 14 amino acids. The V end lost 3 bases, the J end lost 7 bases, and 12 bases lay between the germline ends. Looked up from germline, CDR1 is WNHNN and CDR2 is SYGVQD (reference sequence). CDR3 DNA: TGCGCCAGCAGTGACTTCCAGGGCGGCGGGGAGCTGTTTTTT. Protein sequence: CASSDFQGGGELFF.

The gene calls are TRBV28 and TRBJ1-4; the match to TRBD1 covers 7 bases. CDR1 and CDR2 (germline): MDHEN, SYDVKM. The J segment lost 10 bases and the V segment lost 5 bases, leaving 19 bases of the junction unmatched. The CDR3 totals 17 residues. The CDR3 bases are TGTGCCAGCAGTCCTAACCCCGGGACAGCCTTAAGGGGAAAACTGTTTTTT. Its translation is CASSPNPGTALRGKLFF.

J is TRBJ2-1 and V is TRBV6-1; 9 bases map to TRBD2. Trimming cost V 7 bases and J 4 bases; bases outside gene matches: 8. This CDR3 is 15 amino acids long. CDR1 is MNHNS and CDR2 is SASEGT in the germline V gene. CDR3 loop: CASTAGAGGYNEQFF. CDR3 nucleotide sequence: TGTGCCAGCACGGCAGGAGCGGGGGGTTACAATGAGCAGTTCTTC.

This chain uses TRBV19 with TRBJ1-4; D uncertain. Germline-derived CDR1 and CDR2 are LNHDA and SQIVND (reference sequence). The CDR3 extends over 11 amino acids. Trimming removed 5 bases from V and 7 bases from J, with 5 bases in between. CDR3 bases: TGTGCCAGTAGTGGGAGTGAAAAACTGTTTTTT. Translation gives CASSGSEKLFF.

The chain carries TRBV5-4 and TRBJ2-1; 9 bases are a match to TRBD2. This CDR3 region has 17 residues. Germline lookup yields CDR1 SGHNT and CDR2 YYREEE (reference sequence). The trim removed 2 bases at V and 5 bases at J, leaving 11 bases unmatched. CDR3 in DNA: TGTGCCAGCAGCTTAGGGTCGGGGACTAGCATCCACAATGAGCAGTTCTTC. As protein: CASSLGSGTSIHNEQFF. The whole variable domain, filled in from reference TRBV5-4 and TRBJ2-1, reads ETGVTQSPTHLIKTRGQQVTLRCSSQSGHNTVSWYQQALGQGPQFIFQYYREEENGRGNFPPRFSGLQFPNYSSELNVNALELDDSALYLCASSLGSGTSIHNEQFFGPGTRLTVL.

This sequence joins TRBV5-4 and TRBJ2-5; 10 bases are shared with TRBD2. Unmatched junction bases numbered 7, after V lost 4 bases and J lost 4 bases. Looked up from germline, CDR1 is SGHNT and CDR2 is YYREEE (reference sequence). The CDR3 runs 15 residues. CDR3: CASSPSGRGRETQYF. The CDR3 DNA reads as TGTGCCAGCAGCCCTAGCGGGAGAGGAAGAGAGACCCAGTACTTC. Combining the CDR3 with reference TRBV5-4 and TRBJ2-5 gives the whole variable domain ETGVTQSPTHLIKTRGQQVTLRCSSQSGHNTVSWYQQALGQGPQFIFQYYREEENGRGNFPPRFSGLQFPNYSSELNVNALELDDSALYLCASSPSGRGRETQYFGPGTRLLVL.

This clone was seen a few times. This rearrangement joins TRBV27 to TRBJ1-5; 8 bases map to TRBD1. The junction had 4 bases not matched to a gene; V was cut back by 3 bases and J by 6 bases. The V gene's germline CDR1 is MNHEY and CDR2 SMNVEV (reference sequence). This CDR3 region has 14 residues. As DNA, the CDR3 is TGTGCCAGCAGTTTTGGACAGGGATCTCAGCCCCAGCATTTT. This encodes CASSFGQGSQPQHF.

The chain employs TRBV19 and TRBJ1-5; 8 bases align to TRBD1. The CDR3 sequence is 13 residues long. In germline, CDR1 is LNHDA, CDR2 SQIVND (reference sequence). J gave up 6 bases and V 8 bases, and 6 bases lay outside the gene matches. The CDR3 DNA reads TGTGCCAGTGAGGACAGGGCGGGTCAGCCCCAGCATTTT. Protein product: CASEDRAGQPQHF.